The 24 T cell receptor beta chains below all came from one sample that was sequenced in a study of OX40 agonist ivuxolimab in advanced cancers. Measured with immunoSEQ multiplex PCR; TCRdb has only the in-frame clones, and not every one. In the table there are 83,000 or so clones, 90% of which are singletons. This material consisted of CD4+ or CD8+ T cells sorted from blood, taken in a trial of the OX40 agonist ivuxolimab. The receptor source for this set is an adult with an advanced solid tumor such as melanoma, head and neck, liver or kidney cancer.

This chain joins TRBV7-2 and TRBJ2-5, with TRBD1 matching 9 bases. Trimming removed 4 bases from V and 4 bases from J; junction bases left unmatched: 4. CDR1 and CDR2 from the germline V gene are SGHTA and FQGNSA. CDR3 length equals 14 residues. The CDR3 region has the DNA TGTGCCAGCAGCTCACAGACAGGGGGAGAGACCCAGTACTTC. Protein: CASSSQTGGETQYF. Looking up the rest from reference TRBV7-2 and TRBJ2-5 gives the full variable domain: GAGVSQSPSNKVTEKGKDVELRCDPISGHTALYWYRQSLGQGLEFLIYFQGNSAPDKSGLPSDRFSAERTGGSVSTLTIQRTQQEDSAVYLCASSSQTGGETQYFGPGTRLLVL.

CDR3 amino acids: CASSRLQGRETQYF. In nucleotides, the CDR3 is TGTGCCAGCAGTAGACTACAGGGGCGAGAGACCCAGTACTTC. The chain couples TRBV27 to TRBJ2-5, with 7 bases aligning to TRBD1. Germline CDR1 is MNHEY and CDR2 is SMNVEV (reference sequence). V dropped 5 bases and J dropped 4; count of bases not matched to a gene: 7. The CDR3 is made up of 14 amino acids.

The chain uses TRBV7-9 and TRBJ1-4; D remains ambiguous. The length of the CDR3 is 14 residues. The germline V gene encodes CDR1 SEHNR and CDR2 FQNEAQ (reference sequence). Trimming removed 5 bases from V and 7 bases from J, with 14 bases in between. For the CDR3, the DNA is TGTGCCAGCAGCCAAAGCGGGATGGGTGAAAAACTGTTTTTT. It is translated as CASSQSGMGEKLFF.

The chain combines TRBV5-4 with TRBJ2-7; D is possibly TRBD2 (6 bases). Looked up from germline, CDR1 is SGHNT and CDR2 is YYREEE (reference sequence). The CDR3 has 16 amino acids. V was pared by 1 base and J by 1 base, with 15 bases between. The CDR3 loop is CASSLLFAGKSYEQYF. The CDR3 DNA reads TGTGCCAGCAGCTTGCTATTTGCGGGGAAATCCTACGAGCAGTACTTC.

The table lists this clone with a count of one. This chain connects TRBV27 to TRBJ2-2; 8 bases fit TRBD1. The CDR3 has 15 residues. Germline CDR1 is MNHEY and CDR2 is SMNVEV (reference sequence). The V gene end was trimmed by 6 bases and the J gene end by 1 base; junction bases not matched to a gene: 4. CDR3 sequence reads: CASSPDRGNTGELFF. In nucleotides, the CDR3 is TGTGCCAGCAGCCCCGACAGGGGGAACACCGGGGAGCTGTTTTTT.

The chain carries TRBV4-1 and TRBJ2-5; tentatively, D is TRBD1 or TRBD2 (5 bases each). This CDR3 is 16 amino acids long. Germline CDR1 reads MGHRA; CDR2 reads YSYEKL. V lost 3 bases and J lost 2, with 16 bases in between. For the CDR3, the DNA is TGCGCCAGCAGCCAGCCGGGACGGAACTTGCAAGAGACCCAGTACTTC. Translated, it gives CASSQPGRNLQETQYF.

This clone was picked up a small number of times. The rearrangement links TRBV28 to TRBJ1-2; a possible D gene is TRBD1 (6 bases). V was shortened by 9 bases and J by 5 bases, with 19 bases between the two germline ends. Germline-derived CDR1 and CDR2 are MDHEN and SYDVKM. This CDR3 region has 14 residues. This CDR3 is CASSPGTSLYGYTF. CDR3 in DNA: TGTGCCAGTTCCCCCGGGACATCTTTATATGGCTACACCTTC.

The chain employs TRBV6-1 and TRBJ1-5; D may be TRBD1 (5 bases). In germline, CDR1 is MNHNS, CDR2 SASEGT. V was clipped by 6 bases and J by 1 base, with 10 bases between them. The CDR3 totals 14 residues. The CDR3 region has the DNA TGTGCCAGCAGCGGGGGAAGAAGCAATCAGCCCCAGCATTTT. This encodes CASSGGRSNQPQHF.

This chain joins TRBV6-1 and TRBJ1-4, with 7 positions matching TRBD1. CDR3 length: 14 residues. Germline V CDR1 and CDR2: MNHNS, SASEGT. With V trimmed by 5 bases and J by 1 base, 1 base remained unmatched. CDR3 in amino acids: CASSNRGTNEKLFF. CDR3 nucleotide sequence: TGTGCCAGCAGTAACAGGGGAACTAATGAAAAACTGTTTTTT.

V usage is TRBV7-2 and J usage is TRBJ2-7; D tentatively reads TRBD1 or TRBD2 (5 bases each). CDR1 and CDR2 from the germline V gene are SGHTA and FQGNSA. Trimming took 3 bases from V and 0 from J, leaving 9 bases between them. There are 14 residues in the CDR3. The CDR3 protein is CASSLGPSSYEQYF. DNA for the CDR3: TGTGCCAGCAGCTTGGGACCGAGCTCCTACGAGCAGTACTTC.

For the CDR3, the DNA is TGTGCCAGCAGTTCCCGGGGACAGAGAGAGAACTATGGCTACACCTTC. Protein: CASSSRGQRENYGYTF. The J gene is TRBJ1-2, the V gene TRBV28, with 7 bases identical to TRBD1. The V gene's germline CDR1 is MDHEN and CDR2 SYDVKM. V lost 4 bases to trimming and J lost 2 bases; unmatched junction nucleotides: 10. The CDR3 totals 16 residues.

The chain has TRBV5-1 and TRBJ2-1; D gene unclear. Between the trimmed V and J ends, which lost 0 bases and 1 base, there was a span of 17 bases. The CDR3 covers 18 residues. Germline V lookup: CDR1 SGHRS, CDR2 YFSETQ. CDR3 loop: CASSLVRASMGSYNEQFF. The CDR3 bases are TGCGCCAGCAGCTTGGTACGGGCCAGCATGGGATCCTACAATGAGCAGTTCTTC.

The chain is built from TRBV5-6 and TRBJ1-5; TRBD1 agrees at 8 bases. The CDR3 is 18 residues long. V shed 2 bases, J shed 0 bases, and the junction held 10 bases outside the gene matches. The V gene's germline CDR1 is SGHDT and CDR2 YYEEEE. CDR3 region: CASSFWTGRSASNQPQHF. The DNA of the CDR3 is TGTGCCAGCAGCTTCTGGACAGGGAGGTCCGCTAGCAATCAGCCCCAGCATTTT. Variable domain in full (rest from reference TRBV5-6 and TRBJ1-5): DAGVTQSPTHLIKTRGQQVTLRCSPKSGHDTVSWYQQALGQGPQFIFQYYEEEERQRGNFPDRFSGHQFPNYSSELNVNALLLGDSALYLCASSFWTGRSASNQPQHFGDGTRLSIL.

The V call is TRBV29-1, the J call TRBJ1-4, with D unresolved. Germline CDR1 and CDR2: SQVTM and ANQGSEA. This CDR3 comprises 13 residues. The V end lost 7 bases, the J end lost 0 bases, and 9 bases lay between the germline ends. As DNA, the CDR3 is TGCAGCGCCCAAGGTGCAACTAATGAAAAACTGTTTTTT. It codes for CSAQGATNEKLFF.

The chain is built from TRBV30 and TRBJ1-2; no clear D. The CDR3 sequence is 18 residues long. The germline V gene has CDR1 GTSNPN and CDR2 SVGIG (reference sequence). V lost 4 bases and J lost 4, with 28 bases in between. CDR3 sequence reads: CAWISGWESPTTGYGYTF. For the CDR3, the DNA is TGTGCCTGGATCTCGGGGTGGGAATCCCCAACGACCGGCTATGGCTACACCTTC.

This clone came up once. This sequence joins TRBV20-1 and TRBJ2-5; unclear D gene. CDR1 is DFQATT, CDR2 SNEGSKA, per germline (reference sequence). This CDR3 has 11 residues. The V and J ends lost 3 bases and 4 bases respectively, with 6 bases between them. Here the CDR3 reads CSARNLETQYF. For the CDR3, the DNA is TGCAGTGCTAGGAACCTAGAGACCCAGTACTTC.

The chain employs TRBV28 and TRBJ2-1; 11 bases are shared with TRBD2. Germline trimming cut 6 bases from V and 4 bases from J; bases unmatched to any gene: 5. This CDR3 region has 15 residues. Germline V gene lookup returns CDR1 MDHEN and CDR2 SYDVKM. CDR3 DNA: TGTGCCAGCAGGGGACTAGCGGATACTTACAATGAGCAGTTCTTC. This translates into CASRGLADTYNEQFF.

V usage is TRBV4-1 and J usage is TRBJ1-2; 7 nucleotides match TRBD1. Germline loops: CDR1 MGHRA, CDR2 YSYEKL. V gave up 1 base and J gave up 4 bases; unmatched junction bases: 6. This CDR3 is built from 15 residues. The CDR3 sequence: CASSQVGTGAYGYTF. CDR3 coding DNA: TGCGCCAGCAGCCAAGTAGGTACAGGGGCCTATGGCTACACCTTC.

The chain combines TRBV28 with TRBJ2-7; D unclear. Trimming removed 2 bases at V and 3 bases at J, with 20 bases between. Germline V gives CDR1 MDHEN, CDR2 SYDVKM. CDR3 size: 17 residues. CDR3 in amino acids: CASSLPLGPTPNYEQYF. DNA for the CDR3: TGTGCCAGCAGTTTACCACTTGGACCTACTCCCAACTACGAGCAGTACTTC.

The chain is built from TRBV18 and TRBJ2-7; D ambiguous. The V gene lost 6 bases and the J gene lost 1 base, with 13 bases spanning the gap. The CDR3 is made up of 14 amino acids. Germline V gene data show CDR1 as KGHSH and CDR2 as LQKENI. CDR3 loop: CASSPGRTSYEQYF. CDR3 DNA sequence: TGTGCCAGCTCCCCAGGCAGGACGTCCTACGAGCAGTACTTC.

The chain recombines TRBV28 with TRBJ1-4, with a weak D call TRBD1 (5 bases). Germline values: CDR1 MDHEN, CDR2 SYDVKM. V lost 6 bases and J 2 bases, leaving 10 bases between the germline ends. The CDR3 covers 14 residues. The CDR3 sequence is CASRGWGTNEKLFF. The CDR3 bases are TGTGCCAGCAGGGGGTGGGGGACTAATGAAAAACTGTTTTTT.

This rearrangement joins TRBV5-3 to TRBJ1-3, with no clear D. TRBV5-3 is an open reading frame, and its role is uncertain. The CDR3 runs 18 residues. V was trimmed by 2 bases and J by 2 bases, leaving 20 bases between them. CDR3 amino acids: CARSFPGPETPPGNTIYF. CDR3 sequence (DNA): TGTGCCAGAAGCTTTCCGGGCCCTGAAACCCCCCCTGGAAACACCATATATTTT.

The chain is built from TRBV2 and TRBJ1-6; D gene uncertain. This CDR3 has 12 amino acids. V shed 9 bases and J shed 4 bases, with 7 bases lying between them. Germline V gives CDR1 SNHLY, CDR2 FYNNEI. CDR3 DNA: TGTGCCAGTGGGAGTTATAATTCACCCCTCCACTTT. It is translated as CASGSYNSPLHF.

The genes are TRBV9 and TRBJ2-1; 13 nucleotides line up with TRBD2. V trimming: 4 bases; J trimming: 2 bases; junction bases outside the gene matches: 6. CDR1 SGDLS and CDR2 YYNGEE come from the germline V gene. The CDR3 loop spans 17 amino acids. The CDR3 DNA sequence: TGTGCCAGCAGCCCCGGACTAGCGGGAGTTCCCTACAATGAGCAGTTCTTC. It yields the protein CASSPGLAGVPYNEQFF.